This T cell receptor beta chain was obtained from a study of prognosis after radiotherapy for stage I lung cancer. Study context: Stage I non-small cell lung cancer cases were enrolled from 2018 through early 2019. Radiotherapy preceded distant metastases in a handful of patients (median roughly seven months); more than 12 showed no significant progression.

Germline CDR1 reads SGHAT; CDR2 reads FQNNGV. This CDR3 has 14 amino acids. The V and J ends lost 6 bases and 7 bases respectively, with 18 bases between them. Two-round multiplex PCR on genomic DNA was the method by which TCR beta CDR3 was amplified. Primers targeting each individual TRBV and TRBJ gene were applied in first-round PCR. TCRdb re-derived calls from the multiplex PCR reads in MiXCR, one entry per CDR3 protein. The sample holds approximately 35,000 distinct CDR3 sequences, around a third seen once. The source of this sequence is a donor over 45 with non-small cell lung cancer. The sample in question was PBMCs, obtained before or after stereotactic body radiation therapy (not recorded which). This chain links TRBV11-2 with TRBJ1-2; D possibly corresponds to TRBD1 (5 bases). This chain's CDR3 is CASRNTWGLCGYTF. The CDR3 bases are TGTGCCAGCAGGAACACATGGGGCTTGTGTGGCTACACCTTC.